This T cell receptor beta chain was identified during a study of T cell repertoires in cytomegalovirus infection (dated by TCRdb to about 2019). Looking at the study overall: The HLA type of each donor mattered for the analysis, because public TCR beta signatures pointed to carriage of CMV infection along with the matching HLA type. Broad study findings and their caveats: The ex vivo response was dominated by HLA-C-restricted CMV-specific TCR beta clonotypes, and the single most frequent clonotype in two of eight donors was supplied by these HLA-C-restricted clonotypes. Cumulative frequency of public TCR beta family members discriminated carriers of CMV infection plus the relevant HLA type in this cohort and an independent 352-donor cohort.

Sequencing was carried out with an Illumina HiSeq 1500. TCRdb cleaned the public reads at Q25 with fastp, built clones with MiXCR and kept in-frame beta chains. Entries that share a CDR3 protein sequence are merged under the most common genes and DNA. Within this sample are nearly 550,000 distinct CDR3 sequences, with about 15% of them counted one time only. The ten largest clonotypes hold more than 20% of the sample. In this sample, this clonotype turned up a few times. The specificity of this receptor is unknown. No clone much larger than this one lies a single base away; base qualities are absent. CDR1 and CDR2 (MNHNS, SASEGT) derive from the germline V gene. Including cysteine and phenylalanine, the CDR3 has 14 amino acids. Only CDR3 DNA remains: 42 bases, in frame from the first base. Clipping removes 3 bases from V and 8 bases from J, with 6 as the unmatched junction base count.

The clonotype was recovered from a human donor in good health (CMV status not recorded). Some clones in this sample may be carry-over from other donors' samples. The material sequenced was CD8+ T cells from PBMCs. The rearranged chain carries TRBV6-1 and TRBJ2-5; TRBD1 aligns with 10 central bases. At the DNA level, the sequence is TGTGCCAGCAGTGAGAGGGACAGGGGAGTTACCCAGTACTTC. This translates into CASSERDRGVTQYF.